The sequence of this TCR beta chain was determined in a study of post-analysis software for immune sequencing data. The CDR3 has 16 amino acids. Trimming removed 3 bases from V and 11 bases from J, with 22 bases in between. The germline CDR1 and CDR2 sequences are KGHDR and SFDVKD. In this sample, this clonotype turned up once. Its specificity is not known. Possible read error: a much larger clone is one base away. Regarding the study as a whole: Patients showed TRBV5-6, TRBV5-1 and TRBV20-1 among roughly 5 TRBV segments more frequent than in controls. A significant reduction in normalized Chao1 diversity was observed in multiple sclerosis patients versus controls.

Unique molecular identifiers were present in the TCR beta cDNA libraries. cDNA molecules numbering 400,000 to 550,000 came from roughly 1 to 10 million T cells. A single record per CDR3 protein comes from TCRdb applying MiXCR to the PCR reads. The table includes roughly 200,000 distinct CDR3 sequences, around 29% detected once. This chain links TRBV24-1 with TRBJ2-1; TRBD1 is a possible D gene (6 bases). The sequenced material came from blood. This clonotype was obtained from a girl aged 2 to 17 with multiple sclerosis. The CDR3 DNA reads as TGTGCCACCAGTGATCCTTTATCTTCAGGGGCGGGTAAGCAGTTCTTC. It is translated as CATSDPLSSGAGKQFF.